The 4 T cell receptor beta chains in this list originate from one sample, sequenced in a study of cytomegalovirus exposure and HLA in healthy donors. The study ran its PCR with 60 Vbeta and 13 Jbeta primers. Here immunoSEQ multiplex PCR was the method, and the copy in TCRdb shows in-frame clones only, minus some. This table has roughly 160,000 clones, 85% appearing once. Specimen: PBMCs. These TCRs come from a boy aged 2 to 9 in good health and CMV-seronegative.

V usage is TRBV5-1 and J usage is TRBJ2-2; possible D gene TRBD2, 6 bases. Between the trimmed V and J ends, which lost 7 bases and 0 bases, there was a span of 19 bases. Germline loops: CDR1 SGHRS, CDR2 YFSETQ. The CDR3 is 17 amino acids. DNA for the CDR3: TGCGCCAGCGGGAGGCTGGTGTCGGGGTCGAACACCGGGGAGCTGTTTTTT. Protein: CASGRLVSGSNTGELFF.

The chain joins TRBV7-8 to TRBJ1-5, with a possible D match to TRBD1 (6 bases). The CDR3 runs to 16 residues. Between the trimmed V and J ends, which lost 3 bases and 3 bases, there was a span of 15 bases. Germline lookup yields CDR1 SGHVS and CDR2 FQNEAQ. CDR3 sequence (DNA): TGTGCCAGCAGCTTCACTCAGGGGTGGGACAATCAGCCCCAGCATTTT. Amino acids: CASSFTQGWDNQPQHF.

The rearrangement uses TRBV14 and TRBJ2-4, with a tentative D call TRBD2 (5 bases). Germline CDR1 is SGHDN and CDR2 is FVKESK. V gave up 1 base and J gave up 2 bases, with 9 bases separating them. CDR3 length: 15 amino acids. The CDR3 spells CASSQGGRTKNIQYF. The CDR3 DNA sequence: TGTGCCAGCAGCCAAGGAGGGAGAACCAAAAACATTCAGTACTTC.

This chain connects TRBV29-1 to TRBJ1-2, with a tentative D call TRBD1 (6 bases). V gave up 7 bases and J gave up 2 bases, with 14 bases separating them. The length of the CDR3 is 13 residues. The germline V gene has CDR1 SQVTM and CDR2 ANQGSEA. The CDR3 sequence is CSAAPGHNYGYTF. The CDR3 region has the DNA TGCAGCGCCGCACCGGGACACAACTATGGCTACACCTTC.